The present T cell receptor (beta chain) was sequenced within a study of blood T cell repertoires in COVID-19 (dated by TCRdb to 2020 to 2021). Looking at the study overall: The collaborator samples originated in the United States, Italy and Spain and spanned the acute and convalescent phases of COVID-19. The prospective study material was composed of cDNA or gDNA derived from T cells, B-cell-depleted T cells, or PBMCs. The dataset comprised deeply sampled blood TCRbeta repertoires from subjects exposed to, actively infected with, or recovered from COVID-19. A freely available public database, intended as a resource for researchers studying the immune response to SARS-CoV-2, is where the repertoires were released. Samples were obtained from the ongoing ImmuneRACE study (first 160 participants) and from over a thousand subjects provided by 6 global collaborators. A de-identified subject ID, COVID-19 status, age in years and sex were almost always included in the sample metadata. Where HLA class I and class II types were available, the types were taken from metadata supplied by the sample provider, not from assay-based typing.

From the cysteine through the phenylalanine, the CDR3 covers 15 amino acids. Only the CDR3 part of the read is kept: 45 bases, read in frame from the first base. From the germline V gene (reference sequence), CDR1 is WNHNN and CDR2 is SYGVQD. Trimmed from V: 9 bases; trimmed from J: 0 bases; junction bases lacking a gene match: 2. This clone has just one count. Which antigen it targets is not known. No much larger clonotype is one base removed from it; base qualities were not supplied. TCRbeta CDR3 regions were amplified from genomic DNA by means of the immunoSEQ Assay, a bias-controlled multiplex PCR. Per the source publication's procedure: The number of nucleated cells in each sample was estimated from the amplification of reference gene primers within the assay. To quantify the absolute abundance of each unique TCRbeta CDR3 rearrangement, sequence reads were collapsed and filtered. For each sample, productive Simpson clonality was calculated as the square root of Simpson's diversity index across productive rearrangements. TCRdb obtained this table from immuneACCESS and retained in-frame rearrangements with V and J assigned. These tables miss some clones; where compared with another copy, unresolved V genes account for less than half of the shortfall, and the remainder is unexplained. The V and J calls and clone size come from that table; D and trimming were worked out from the DNA. The sample has 60,000 to 70,000 clones on record, about three quarters of them singletons. Around a sixth of the sample lies in the top ten.

The collaborating institutions used their own protocols to collect whole blood in K2EDTA tubes. Collaborator samples were shipped for TCRbeta analysis as frozen whole blood, isolated PBMCs, or DNA extracted from either sample type. Findings and caveats that apply to the study as a whole: How much clinical and demographic metadata was included differed by source and by participant, and the metadata was provided uncurated.

The receptor was derived from an elderly man with acute or convalescent COVID-19. This receptor chain uses TRBV10-1 and TRBJ2-1, with 13 middle bases fitting TRBD2. The sequenced sample was peripheral blood. The sequence in DNA is TGCGCCAGAAGACTAGCGGGGGGCTCCTACAATGAGCAGTTCTTC. This is translated as CARRLAGGSYNEQFF.